The clone carrying this TCR beta chain was detected ten times or more. Its antigen is unidentified. With molecular barcodes, quantitative 5'-RACE was used to make the TCR beta libraries. TCRdb redid the calling of the 5' RACE reads with MiXCR, one entry per CDR3 protein. The sample lists more than 600,000 distinct CDR3 sequences; roughly 19% were seen once. This sample stems from a study of CD8 T cells in ankylosing spondylitis. Study findings and constraints: In ankylosing spondylitis patients, matched synovial fluid reportedly showed significant enrichment of disease-linked clones. A TCR beta motif of about eight highly homologous variants appeared characteristic of ankylosing spondylitis blood.

Trimming shortened V by 5 bases and J by 6 bases, and 8 bases separated the two germline ends. This CDR3 comprises 12 residues. Specimen: blood, either unsorted or a sorted T cell fraction (not recorded which). This sequence joins TRBV12-3 or TRBV12-4 and TRBJ1-5; D uncertain. This sequence originates from a male donor with ankylosing spondylitis. CDR3 in DNA: TGTGCCAGCAGTACTCCCGGTCAGCCCCAGCATTTT. Its translation is CASSTPGQPQHF.